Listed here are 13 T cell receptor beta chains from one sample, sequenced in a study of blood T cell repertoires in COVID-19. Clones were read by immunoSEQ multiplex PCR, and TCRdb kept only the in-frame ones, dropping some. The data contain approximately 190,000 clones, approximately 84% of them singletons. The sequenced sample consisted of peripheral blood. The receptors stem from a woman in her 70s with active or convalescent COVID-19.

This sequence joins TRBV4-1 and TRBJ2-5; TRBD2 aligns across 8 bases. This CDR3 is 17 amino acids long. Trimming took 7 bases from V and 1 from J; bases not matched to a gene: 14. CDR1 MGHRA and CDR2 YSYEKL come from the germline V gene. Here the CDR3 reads CASKSGGELAIQETQYF. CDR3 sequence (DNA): TGCGCCAGCAAATCGGGGGGGGAGCTAGCGATCCAAGAGACCCAGTACTTC.

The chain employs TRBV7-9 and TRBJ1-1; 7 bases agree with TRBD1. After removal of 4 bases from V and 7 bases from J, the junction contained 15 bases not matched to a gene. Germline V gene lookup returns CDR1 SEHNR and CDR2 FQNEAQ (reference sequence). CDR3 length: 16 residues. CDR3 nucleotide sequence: TGTGCCAGCAGCTATGGACAGGCGGGGTGGGAGAGTGAAGCTTTCTTT. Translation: CASSYGQAGWESEAFF.

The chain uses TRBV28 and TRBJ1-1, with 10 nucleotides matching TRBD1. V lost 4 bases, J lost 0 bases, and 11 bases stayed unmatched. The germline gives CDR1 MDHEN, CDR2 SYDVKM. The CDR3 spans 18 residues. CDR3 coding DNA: TGTGCCAGCAGTTCCCGCCCGCGGACAGGGGGAATGAACACTGAAGCTTTCTTT. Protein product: CASSSRPRTGGMNTEAFF.

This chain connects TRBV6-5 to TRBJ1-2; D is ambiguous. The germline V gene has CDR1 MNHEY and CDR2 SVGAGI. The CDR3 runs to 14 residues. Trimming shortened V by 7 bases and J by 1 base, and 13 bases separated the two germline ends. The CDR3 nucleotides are TGTGCCAGCACCCTGTTGGGCAGTAACTATGGCTACACCTTC. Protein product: CASTLLGSNYGYTF.

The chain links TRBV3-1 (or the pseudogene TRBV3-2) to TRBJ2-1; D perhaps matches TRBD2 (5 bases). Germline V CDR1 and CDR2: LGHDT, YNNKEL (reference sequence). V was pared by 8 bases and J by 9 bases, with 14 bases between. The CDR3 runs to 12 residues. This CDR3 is CASGLLDLEQFF. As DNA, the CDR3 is TGTGCCAGCGGCTTACTAGATCTTGAGCAGTTCTTC.

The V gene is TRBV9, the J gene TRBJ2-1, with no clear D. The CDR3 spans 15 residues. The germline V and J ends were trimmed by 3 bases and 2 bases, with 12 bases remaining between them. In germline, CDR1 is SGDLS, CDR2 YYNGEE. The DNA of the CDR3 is TGTGCCAGCAGCGCCCGGGTCGGTACCTACAATGAGCAGTTCTTC. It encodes CASSARVGTYNEQFF.

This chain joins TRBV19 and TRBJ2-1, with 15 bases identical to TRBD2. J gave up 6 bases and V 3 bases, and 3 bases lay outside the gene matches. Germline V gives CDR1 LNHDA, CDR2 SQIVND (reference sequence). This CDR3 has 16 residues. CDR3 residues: CASSIGLAGGPNEQFF. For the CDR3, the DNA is TGTGCCAGTAGTATCGGACTAGCGGGAGGGCCCAATGAGCAGTTCTTC.

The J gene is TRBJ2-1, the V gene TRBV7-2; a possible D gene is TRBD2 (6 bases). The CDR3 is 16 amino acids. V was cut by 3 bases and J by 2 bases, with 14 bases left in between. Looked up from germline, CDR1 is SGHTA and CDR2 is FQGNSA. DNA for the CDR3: TGTGCCAGCAGCTTTAGGGGACTCCCCCCCTACAATGAGCAGTTCTTC. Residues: CASSFRGLPPYNEQFF.

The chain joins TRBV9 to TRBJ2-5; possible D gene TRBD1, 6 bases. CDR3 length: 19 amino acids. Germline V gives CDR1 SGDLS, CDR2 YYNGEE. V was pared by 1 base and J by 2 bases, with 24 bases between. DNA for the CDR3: TGTGCCAGCAGCGTATCCGCGTATGGGTATGGGGGCTATCAAGAGACCCAGTACTTC. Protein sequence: CASSVSAYGYGGYQETQYF.

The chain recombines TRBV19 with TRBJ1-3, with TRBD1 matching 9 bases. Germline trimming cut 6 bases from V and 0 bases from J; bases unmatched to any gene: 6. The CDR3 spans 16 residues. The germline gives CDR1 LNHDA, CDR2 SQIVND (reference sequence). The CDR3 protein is CASREDRGYSGNTIYF. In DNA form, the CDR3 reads TGTGCCAGTAGGGAGGACAGGGGATACTCTGGAAACACCATATATTTT. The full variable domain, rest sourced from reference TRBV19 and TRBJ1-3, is DGGITQSPKYLFRKEGQNVTLSCEQNLNHDAMYWYRQDPGQGLRLIYYSQIVNDFQKGDIAEGYSVSREKKESFPLTVTSAQKNPTAFYLCASREDRGYSGNTIYFGEGSWLTVV.

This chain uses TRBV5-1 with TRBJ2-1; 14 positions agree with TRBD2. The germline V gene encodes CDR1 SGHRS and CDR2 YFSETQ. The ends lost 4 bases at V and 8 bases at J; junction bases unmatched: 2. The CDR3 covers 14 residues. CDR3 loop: CASSPGLAGDEQFF. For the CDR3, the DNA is TGCGCCAGCAGCCCGGGACTAGCGGGAGATGAGCAGTTCTTC.

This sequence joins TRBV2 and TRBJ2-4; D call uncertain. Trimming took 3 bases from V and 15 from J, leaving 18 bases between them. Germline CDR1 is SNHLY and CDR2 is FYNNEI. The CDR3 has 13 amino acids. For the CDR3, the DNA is TGTGCCAGCAGTGACGCCCCCGCAGGTTTTCCGTACTTC. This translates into CASSDAPAGFPYF.

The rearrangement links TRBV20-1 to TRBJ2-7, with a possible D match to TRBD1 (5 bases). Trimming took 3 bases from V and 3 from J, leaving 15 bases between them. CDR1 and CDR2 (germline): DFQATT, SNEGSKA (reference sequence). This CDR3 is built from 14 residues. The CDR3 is CSASQGTDIYEQYF. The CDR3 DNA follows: TGCAGTGCTAGTCAGGGAACGGACATCTACGAGCAGTACTTC.